Described below is a single T cell receptor (beta chain) sequence and its context. This specimen belongs to a study of STAT5B mutations in CD4+ large granular lymphocyte leukemia. At the level of the study: Healthy donors showed HLA-associated enrichment of the CDR3 'QG' motif.

Germline V gene lookup returns CDR1 SSHAT and CDR2 FNYEAQ (reference sequence). The CDR3 has 15 residues. Between the trimmed V and J ends, which lost 3 bases and 0 bases, there was a span of 12 bases. Profiled with immunoSEQ multiplex PCR; TCRdb holds only in-frame clones, not every one. Of tens of thousands of clones detected, 70% to 85% appear once; the ten largest clones hold 0.35%. The origin of this receptor is a human donor in good health. Sequences were obtained from CD4+ T cells from blood buffy coats. This rearrangement joins TRBV7-7 to TRBJ2-7; unclear D gene. In nucleotides, the CDR3 is TGTGCCAGCAGCTTCCAGCAGGTAAGCTCCTACGAGCAGTACTTC. Its translation is CASSFQQVSSYEQYF. The variable domain in full, completed from reference TRBV7-7 and TRBJ2-7, reads GAGVSQSPRYKVTKRGQDVTLRCDPISSHATLYWYQQALGQGPEFLTYFNYEAQPDKSGLPSDRFSAERPEGSISTLTIQRTEQRDSAMYRCASSFQQVSSYEQYFGPGTRLTVT.